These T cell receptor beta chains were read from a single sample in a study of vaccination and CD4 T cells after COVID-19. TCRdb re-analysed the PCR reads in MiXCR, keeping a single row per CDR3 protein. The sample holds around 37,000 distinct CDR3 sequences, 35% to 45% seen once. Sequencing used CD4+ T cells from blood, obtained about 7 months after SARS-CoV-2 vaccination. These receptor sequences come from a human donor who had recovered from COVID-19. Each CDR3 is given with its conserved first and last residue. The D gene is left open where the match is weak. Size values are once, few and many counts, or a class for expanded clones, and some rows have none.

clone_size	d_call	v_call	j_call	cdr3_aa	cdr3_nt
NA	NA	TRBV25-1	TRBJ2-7	CASRQDSYEQYF	TGTGCCAGCAGGCAGGACAGCTACGAGCAGTACTTC
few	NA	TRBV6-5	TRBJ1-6	CASSSRQVSSPLHF	TGTGCCAGCAGTTCACGACAAGTTTCATCACCCCTCCACTTT
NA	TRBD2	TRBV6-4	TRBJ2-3	CASSASGSTDTQYF	TGTGCCAGCAGTGCTAGCGGTAGCACAGATACGCAGTATTTT
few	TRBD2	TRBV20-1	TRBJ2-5	CSAWGLAGDETQYF	TGCAGTGCATGGGGACTAGCGGGAGACGAGACCCAGTACTTC
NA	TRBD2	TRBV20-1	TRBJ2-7	CSARIEREGLYEQYF	TGCAGTGCTAGAATTGAGCGGGAGGGCCTTTACGAGCAGTACTTC
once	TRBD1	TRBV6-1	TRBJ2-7	CASSGQGSTYEQYF	TGTGCCAGCAGTGGACAGGGGAGCACCTACGAGCAGTACTTC
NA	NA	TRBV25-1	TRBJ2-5	CASSEEGNQETQYF	TGTGCCAGCAGTGAAGAAGGGAACCAAGAGACCCAGTACTTC
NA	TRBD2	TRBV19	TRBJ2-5	CASRLTSGSETQYF	TGTGCCAGTAGACTAACTAGCGGGAGTGAGACCCAGTACTTC
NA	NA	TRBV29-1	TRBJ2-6	CSVASGANVLTF	TGCAGCGTGGCCTCTGGGGCCAACGTCCTGACTTTC
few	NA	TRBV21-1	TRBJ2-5	CASSSLAGGETQYF	TGTGCCAGCAGCTCCCTGGCCGGGGGAGAGACCCAGTACTTC
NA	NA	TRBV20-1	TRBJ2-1	CSARVDRRNSYNEQFF	TGCAGTGCTAGAGTTGATAGACGAAACTCCTACAATGAGCAGTTCTTC
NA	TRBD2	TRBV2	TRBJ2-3	CASSRLAGETDTQYF	TGTGCCAGCAGTCGACTAGCGGGAGAGACAGATACGCAGTATTTT
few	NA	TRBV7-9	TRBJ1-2	CASSSTQGNYGYTF	TGTGCCAGCAGCTCAACACAGGGAAACTATGGCTACACCTTC
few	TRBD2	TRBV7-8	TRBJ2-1	CASSLGGLADFNEQFF	TGTGCCAGCAGCTTAGGGGGACTAGCGGACTTTAATGAGCAGTTCTTC
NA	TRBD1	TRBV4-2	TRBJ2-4	CASSQEPAPRQGNIQYF	TGTGCCAGCAGCCAAGAACCGGCCCCACGACAGGGAAACATTCAGTACTTC
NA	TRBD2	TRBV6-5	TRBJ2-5	CASSYPRGGGETQYF	TGTGCCAGCAGTTACCCCCGGGGGGGAGGAGAGACCCAGTACTTC
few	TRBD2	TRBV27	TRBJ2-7	CASSSPGLAGVDPYEQYF	TGTGCCAGCAGTTCCCCGGGACTAGCGGGAGTAGATCCCTACGAGCAGTACTTC
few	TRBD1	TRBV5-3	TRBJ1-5	CASSRGTGTDSNQPQHF	TGTGCCAGCAGCCGAGGGACAGGGACGGATAGCAATCAGCCCCAGCATTTT
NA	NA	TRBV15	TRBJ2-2	CATSRDTKTGELFF	TGTGCCACCAGCAGAGATACGAAAACCGGGGAGCTGTTTTTT
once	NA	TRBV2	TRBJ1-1	CARQRDGKIEAFF	TGTGCCAGACAACGGGACGGCAAAATTGAAGCTTTCTTT
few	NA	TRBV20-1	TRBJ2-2	CSARLGGGELFF	TGCAGTGCCCGTCTGGGAGGCGGGGAGCTGTTTTTT